This T cell receptor (beta chain) originates from a study of PD-L1 blockade in urothelial cancer (dated by TCRdb to 2016 to 2017). The study in broad terms: Therapy was started in about 2014 for all patients, and atezolizumab 1,200 mg was administered intravenously every 3 weeks. About 90% of the 29 patients were identified as males with urothelial cancer of bladder origin, and a prior smoking history was reported by 18 of 29 patients. TCR sequencing covered pretreatment tumor samples and matched, serially collected peripheral blood taken before and after atezolizumab treatment. Pretreatment blood TCR-seq was available for under 35 patients, at least one posttreatment blood collection was obtained for around 25 patients, and tumor TCR-seq was available for around 25 patients. Blood samples gave median yields of approximately 130,000 T cells and around 88,000 unique TCRs, along with a median clonality of 0.080. Eight to ten patients achieved durable clinical benefit and some 20 did not. In the same patients who had TCR sequencing, pretreatment tumors also underwent whole exome sequencing and RNA sequencing. Patients had an ECOG performance status of 0 or 1 and had received between 0 and 3 prior chemotherapy regimens. Somatic, immune and clinical correlates of response to PD-L1 blockade with atezolizumab in urothelial cancer were the focus of an exploratory multi-omic analysis. Durable clinical benefit was defined as a progression-free survival longer than 6 months, and TCR features were additionally tested against progression-free survival and overall survival. Blood samples were analyzed at 3 weeks after treatment start (second dose) and at 6 weeks after treatment start. The paper as a whole reports these results and caveats: Because the sample size was small (n ≈ 28) and many of the analyses were exploratory, the results are meant to be hypothesis-generating. A pretreatment peripheral blood TCR clonality below the median was linked to improved progression-free and overall survival. Among patients with durable benefit, tumor-associated TCR clones showed greater expansion in peripheral blood 3 weeks after treatment started (n ≈ 21, p = 0.022).

As for this clone: Its target antigen remains unknown. No per-base quality is available; no much larger clone lies one base away.

The meaning of the sample's time point label: peripheral blood 6 weeks after treatment start. A cohort of about 30 patients with locally advanced or metastatic urothelial carcinoma, treated at Memorial Sloan Kettering on a trial protocol, was included. Peripheral blood mononuclear cells were collected pretreatment and during treatment, at between 1 and 8 total time points per patient. The Qiagen DNeasy Blood extraction kit was used to purify genomic DNA from total PBMCs and tumor samples. PBMCs were collected pretreatment and during treatment and were isolated and stored as previously described. Synthetic TCR analog templates were spiked into each PCR so that absolute template abundance could be estimated from read counts. Using the immunoSEQ assay, TCRbeta CDR3 regions were amplified from genomic DNA with bias-controlled V and J gene primers. Sequencing of rearranged TCRbeta segments was performed at approximately 20X coverage. Regarding the original processing steps: Sequencing errors were corrected by clustering and CDR3s were annotated against IMGT to assign V, D and J genes. Downstream analyses used only productive TCRbeta rearrangements, leaving out any out-of-frame or stop-codon sequences. Clonality was computed as one minus Shannon entropy normalized by the log of the number of unique productive sequences. Fisher's exact test with Benjamini-Hochberg correction, at a threshold of adjusted p below 0.01, was used to find clones that differed between time points or between blood and tumor. This is the immuneACCESS table as TCRdb keeps it, with only in-frame sequences that have V and J called. A part of the clones is gone; compared with another copy, unresolved V genes explain less than half, and the rest is unexplained. V, J and clone size reflect that table, while D and trimming were determined from the DNA. The table for this sample lists 83,000 or so clones; roughly 80% of them were counted only once. Clones ranked in the top ten supply around 7.7% of the sample.

Relative to germline, V is missing 2 bases and J is missing 10 bases, with 6 bases of the junction outside any gene match. For CDR1 and CDR2, the germline V gene lists SGHNT and YENEEA. The CDR3 covers 13 residues, taking in both the cysteine and the phenylalanine. Only CDR3 DNA remains: 39 bases, in frame from the first base. Sequenced here: PBMCs, sampled around atezolizumab (anti-PD-L1) treatment. The sequence is built from TRBV11-3 and TRBJ1-2; 8 bases in the junction line up with TRBD1. The clonotype was recovered from a man aged 65 to 85 with urothelial cancer. The nucleotide sequence is TGTGCCAGCAGCTTACAGGGGGCGCGTGACTACACCTTC. The translation is CASSLQGARDYTF. The CDR3 plus the reference TRBV11-3 and TRBJ1-2 genes for the other parts give the full variable domain: EAGVVQSPRYKIIEKKQPVAFWCNPISGHNTLYWYLQNLGQGPELLIRYENEEAVDDSQLPKDRFSAERLKGVDSTLKIQPAELGDSAVYLCASSLQGARDYTFGSGTRLTVV.